The source of this TCR beta chain is a study of OX40 agonist ivuxolimab in advanced cancers. The wider study: The drug used for patients, ivuxolimab, was an agonistic anti-OX40 (CD134) antibody. Every patient in dose escalation had hepatocellular carcinoma, melanoma, renal cell or head and neck cancer. Study outcomes and limitations: The study observed clonal expansion of CD4+ and CD8+ blood T cells by week 6 at 0.1 to 3.0 mg/kg.

CDR3 length: 14 amino acids. Trimming cost V 3 bases and J 8 bases, with 14 bases left between them. From germline, CDR1 is SGHVS and CDR2 FNYEAQ. Libraries were prepared by immunoSEQ multiplex PCR; TCRdb keeps only in-frame clonotypes and omits some of them. Here the sample spans about 55,000 clones, approximately 80% being singletons. Turning to this clone: Antigen unknown.

This chain uses TRBV7-6 with TRBJ1-3; no reliable D call. This sequence originates from an adult with an advanced solid tumor such as melanoma, head and neck, liver or kidney cancer. Sequencing was performed on CD4+ or CD8+ T cells sorted from blood, taken in a trial of the OX40 agonist ivuxolimab. DNA of the CDR3: TGTGCCAGCAGCTTTGGAGCCTTGGTGGACACCATATATTTT. Translation gives CASSFGALVDTIYF.